These T cell receptor beta chains were read from a single sample in a study of cytomegalovirus exposure and HLA in healthy donors. Assay used: immunoSEQ multiplex PCR; TCRdb lists only in-frame clones, some missing. This table holds 150,000 to 200,000 clones, around 80% found once. Sequenced input: PBMCs. These receptor sequences come from a woman in her twenties or thirties in good health and CMV-seronegative. Each CDR3 is given with its conserved first and last residue. A D gene is named only where the DNA matches it firmly. Clone size is given for some rows only: seen once, a few or many times, or a class if the clone is expanded.

J | size | V | D | DNA | CDR3
TRBJ2-7 | NA | TRBV28 | TRBD1 | TGTGCCAGCAGTTCCAGGGGACAGAGCTCCTACGAGCAGTACTTC | CASSSRGQSSYEQYF
TRBJ2-3 | once | TRBV28 | TRBD2 | TGTGCCAGCAGTTCATCTAGCGGGGAGGTGGATACGCAGTATTTT | CASSSSSGEVDTQYF
TRBJ1-4 | NA | TRBV4-2 | NA | TGTGCCAGCAGCCAAGAGATCCCTTGGCGGGGTGAAAAACTGTTTTTT | CASSQEIPWRGEKLFF
TRBJ1-2 | NA | TRBV27 | TRBD1 | TGTGCCAGCAGTCCGACCCCCCTCGACAGGGGAGGGTATGGCTACACCTTC | CASSPTPLDRGGYGYTF
TRBJ1-2 | NA | TRBV4-3 | TRBD1 | TGCGCCAGCAGCTTAAAAGAGGGACAGAGCGGGGGCTACACCTTC | CASSLKEGQSGGYTF
TRBJ1-2 | NA | TRBV4-1 | NA | TGCGCCAGCACCGGGACACGGGGGGGCTATGGCTACACCTTC | CASTGTRGGYGYTF
TRBJ2-3 | NA | TRBV7-9 | NA | TGTGCCAGCAGCAAATTCCGGGACTCCATGAACACAGATACGCAGTATTTT | CASSKFRDSMNTDTQYF
TRBJ1-1 | NA | TRBV27 | NA | TGTGCCAGCCGCCTAGGGGTCTACACTGAAGCTTTCTTT | CASRLGVYTEAFF
TRBJ2-3 | NA | TRBV9 | NA | TGTGCCAGCAGCGTAGGGAAGGGGAGGGATACGCAGTATTTT | CASSVGKGRDTQYF
TRBJ2-1 | NA | TRBV15 | TRBD2 | TGTGCCACCAGCAGAGGGCGGGAGGCGGGTTGGTACAATGAGCAGTTCTTC | CATSRGREAGWYNEQFF
TRBJ2-7 | NA | TRBV7-2 | TRBD1 | TGTGCCAGCAGACCGGACAGGGGCTACGAGCAGTACTTC | CASRPDRGYEQYF
TRBJ2-7 | NA | TRBV5-6 | TRBD1 | TGTGCCAGCAGCTTGGGGACAGGCTTTTACGAGCAGTACTTC | CASSLGTGFYEQYF
TRBJ1-2 | once | TRBV14 | NA | TGTGCCAGCAGCCAAGCTGGGGGGAACTTCTATGGCTACACCTTC | CASSQAGGNFYGYTF
TRBJ1-5 | NA | TRBV28 | NA | TGTGCCAGCAGATCAGGGTGGGAGGGCCAGCCCCAGCATTTT | CASRSGWEGQPQHF
TRBJ2-6 | NA | TRBV5-6 | NA | TGTGCCAGCACCACCCCAGAGGGGGTTCCCGCGGGGGCCAACGTCCTGACTTTC | CASTTPEGVPAGANVLTF
TRBJ2-7 | NA | TRBV4-3 | NA | TGCGCCAGCAGCCAAGAAAGGGGCGACCTACAGAGCTACGAGCAGTACTTC | CASSQERGDLQSYEQYF
TRBJ1-6 | NA | TRBV6-6 | TRBD1 | TGTGCCAGCAGTTACCGGACAGGCGATTCACCCCTCCACTTT | CASSYRTGDSPLHF
TRBJ2-2 | NA | TRBV15 | TRBD2 | TGTGCCACCAGCACCGGGACTAGGGGAGCCGGGGAGCTGTTTTTT | CATSTGTRGAGELFF
TRBJ2-1 | NA | TRBV9 | NA | TGTGCCAGCAGCTATCTGAGCTCCTACAATGAGCAGTTCTTC | CASSYLSSYNEQFF
TRBJ1-2 | once | TRBV7-2 | NA | TGTGCCAGCAGCTTATACGGCAGGTACGGCTACACCTTC | CASSLYGRYGYTF
TRBJ1-1 | NA | TRBV4-1 | NA | TGCGCCAGCAGCCACCTAGGGGAGGGGAGGAAGAACACTGAAGCTTTCTTT | CASSHLGEGRKNTEAFF
TRBJ1-5 | NA | TRBV19 | TRBD1 | TGTGCCACCCAAGGGGGCAGCCCTTACAATCAGCCCCAGCATTTT | CATQGGSPYNQPQHF